A single sample is the source of the 31 T cell receptor beta chains below, sequenced in a study of cytomegalovirus exposure and HLA in healthy donors. Use of 60 Vbeta and 13 Jbeta primers characterized the PCR. Assay used: immunoSEQ multiplex PCR; TCRdb lists only in-frame clones, some missing. This sample contains some 140,000 clones. Sequenced material: PBMCs. The source of these receptors is a woman aged 40 to 49 in good health and CMV-seronegative.

The chain combines TRBV29-1 with TRBJ1-1, with D uncertain. Germline assignment: CDR1 SQVTM and CDR2 ANQGSEA. Between the trimmed V and J ends, which lost 7 bases and 0 bases, there was a span of 12 bases. The CDR3 covers 13 residues. The CDR3 sequence: CSALQALNTEAFF. CDR3 bases: TGCAGCGCATTGCAGGCTTTGAACACTGAAGCTTTCTTT.

The V and J genes are TRBV7-2 and TRBJ2-3; 8 bases align to TRBD2. J was trimmed by 1 base and V by 6 bases; bases with no gene match: 6. This CDR3 is built from 15 residues. CDR1 SGHTA and CDR2 FQGNSA come from the germline V gene. The CDR3 is CASRVRRGGTDTQYF. The CDR3 region has the DNA TGTGCCAGCAGGGTGAGGCGGGGGGGCACAGATACGCAGTATTTT.

The chain combines TRBV28 with TRBJ2-7; 10 bases fit TRBD2. This CDR3 region has 16 residues. The junction had 7 bases not matched to a gene; V was cut back by 4 bases and J by 1 base. The germline gives CDR1 MDHEN, CDR2 SYDVKM. The CDR3 DNA sequence: TGTGCCAGCAGTTCCTTCAGCGGGGGGGTTTCCTACGAGCAGTACTTC. Encoded protein: CASSSFSGGVSYEQYF.

The rearrangement uses TRBV6-4 and TRBJ2-6; 8 bases are a match to TRBD2. Germline V CDR1 and CDR2: MRHNA, SNTAGT. This CDR3 contains 16 residues. V lost 6 bases, J lost 0 bases, and 4 bases stayed unmatched. The CDR3 region is CASSDGGGSGANVLTF. In nucleotides, the CDR3 is TGTGCCAGCAGCGACGGGGGGGGCTCTGGGGCCAACGTCCTGACTTTC.

The rearrangement joins TRBV5-1 to TRBJ1-1, with D possibly being TRBD1 (5 bases). Germline CDR1 and CDR2: SGHRS and YFSETQ. This CDR3 contains 14 residues. With 2 bases removed from V and 3 bases from J, the gap between germline ends came to 11 bases. The CDR3 loop is CASSFSRADTEAFF. CDR3 nucleotides: TGCGCCAGCAGCTTCAGCAGGGCAGACACTGAAGCTTTCTTT.

The rearrangement uses TRBV19 and TRBJ1-4; maybe TRBD1 (5 bases). The length of the CDR3 is 15 residues. CDR1 LNHDA and CDR2 SQIVND come from the germline V gene (reference sequence). The V end lost 3 bases, the J end lost 5 bases, and 13 bases lay between the germline ends. The CDR3 here is CASSIPQGLNEKLFF. DNA of the CDR3: TGTGCCAGTAGTATCCCCCAGGGTCTCAATGAAAAACTGTTTTTT.

The chain carries TRBV28 and TRBJ1-1, with D unresolved. Germline CDR1 MDHEN, CDR2 SYDVKM. The length of the CDR3 is 12 residues. The CDR3 sequence is CAPHGVNTEAFF. CDR3 DNA: TGTGCGCCCCACGGGGTGAACACTGAAGCTTTCTTT.

The chain has TRBV7-2 and TRBJ1-1, with no clear D. The V end lost 5 bases, the J end lost 3 bases, and 4 bases lay between the germline ends. The germline V gene has CDR1 SGHTA and CDR2 FQGNSA. The CDR3 contains 11 residues. The CDR3 is CASSHDTEAFF. CDR3 in DNA: TGTGCCAGCAGCCATGACACTGAAGCTTTCTTT.

The V and J genes are TRBV5-8 and TRBJ1-4, with D perhaps TRBD1 (5 bases). Germline lookup yields CDR1 SGHTS and CDR2 YDEGEE. CDR3 length: 12 amino acids. The V and J ends lost 0 bases and 11 bases respectively, with 8 bases between them. CDR3 nucleotide sequence: TGTGCCAGCAGCTTGGCCCGGGGGAAACTGTTTTTT. This codes for CASSLARGKLFF.

The chain employs TRBV5-1 and TRBJ1-2, with D possibly TRBD1 on 6 matching bases. Germline lookup yields CDR1 SGHRS and CDR2 YFSETQ. The CDR3 runs to 15 residues. Trimming removed 0 bases from V and 0 bases from J, with 9 bases in between. The CDR3 spells CASSLATGTNYGYTF. The CDR3 DNA reads TGCGCCAGCAGCTTGGCCACAGGGACTAACTATGGCTACACCTTC.

The J gene is TRBJ1-1, the V gene TRBV7-9; 7 positions agree with TRBD1. V trimming: 1 base; J trimming: 5 bases; junction bases outside the gene matches: 4. The length of the CDR3 is 14 residues. Germline V gene sequence: CDR1 SEHNR, CDR2 FQNEAQ (reference sequence). In DNA, the CDR3 is TGTGCCAGCAGCTTAGGGGGACAGAGGACTGAAGCTTTCTTT. As protein: CASSLGGQRTEAFF.

About this clone itself: Different DNA sequences within this sample yield the same CDR3. The chain has TRBV7-2 and TRBJ1-2; D is unresolved. V shed 0 bases and J shed 8 bases, with 16 bases lying between them. This CDR3 region has 15 residues. Germline V gene data show CDR1 as SGHTA and CDR2 as FQGNSA. This CDR3 reads CASSLAAHRGSGYTF. CDR3 coding DNA: TGTGCCAGCAGCTTAGCGGCGCATAGAGGGTCGGGCTACACCTTC.

This sequence joins TRBV6-5 and TRBJ1-2; 7 bases fit TRBD1. Germline V gives CDR1 MNHEY, CDR2 SVGAGI. Trimming cost V 2 bases and J 8 bases; bases outside gene matches: 5. This CDR3 region has 13 residues. CDR3 loop: CASSYRGRDGYTF. CDR3 nucleotide sequence: TGTGCCAGCAGTTACAGGGGGCGAGACGGCTACACCTTC.

The rearrangement uses TRBV28 and TRBJ1-4; TRBD1 aligns across 7 bases. The CDR3 is 15 amino acids. Trimming took 5 bases from V and 8 from J; bases not matched to a gene: 11. Germline values: CDR1 MDHEN, CDR2 SYDVKM. The CDR3 region is CASSLLDRDSEKLFF. As DNA, the CDR3 is TGTGCCAGCAGTCTGCTTGACAGGGACTCAGAAAAACTGTTTTTT.

The chain carries TRBV7-3 and TRBJ2-2; 8 positions match TRBD2. There are 15 residues in the CDR3. Trimming cost V 3 bases and J 3 bases; bases outside gene matches: 3. CDR1 and CDR2 from the germline V gene are SGHTA and FQGTGA. This CDR3 reads CASSFGGGHTGELFF. The CDR3 nucleotides are TGTGCCAGCAGCTTCGGGGGGGGGCACACCGGGGAGCTGTTTTTT.

The chain links TRBV15 to TRBJ1-6; D perhaps matches TRBD1 (5 bases). This CDR3 is built from 15 residues. Trimming shortened V by 1 base and J by 6 bases, and 10 bases separated the two germline ends. Germline V gene data show CDR1 as LNHNV and CDR2 as YYDKDF (reference sequence). The CDR3: CATSRGTLLNSPLHF. The CDR3 DNA sequence: TGTGCCACCAGCAGAGGGACACTGCTTAATTCACCCCTCCACTTT.

V is TRBV5-4 and J is TRBJ1-4, with 9 bases that match TRBD1. Trimming cost V 4 bases and J 2 bases; bases outside gene matches: 6. Germline assignment: CDR1 SGHNT and CDR2 YYREEE (reference sequence). This CDR3 comprises 16 residues. CDR3 region: CASSPTGGGTNEKLFF. For the CDR3, the DNA is TGTGCCAGCAGCCCGACAGGGGGTGGTACTAATGAAAAACTGTTTTTT.

This chain connects TRBV7-2 to TRBJ2-2; D not resolved. V lost 2 bases, J lost 7 bases, and 8 bases lay in between. Per the germline V gene, CDR1 is SGHTA and CDR2 is FQGNSA. The CDR3 has 13 amino acids. CDR3 residues: CASSLPFSGELFF. CDR3 coding DNA: TGTGCCAGCAGCTTACCCTTCAGCGGGGAGCTGTTTTTT.

The chain couples TRBV4-1 to TRBJ2-3; TRBD2 aligns across 7 bases. The CDR3 is 16 amino acids. Germline CDR1 and CDR2: MGHRA and YSYEKL. The junction had 13 bases not matched to a gene; V was cut back by 4 bases and J by 6 bases. CDR3 sequence (DNA): TGCGCCAGCAGCCCTCAAGCGGGGTCCTTGGGGGATACGCAGTATTTT. Translating gives CASSPQAGSLGDTQYF.

The gene calls are TRBV11-3 and TRBJ1-1; a possible D gene is TRBD1 (5 bases). The CDR3 totals 12 residues. Germline-derived CDR1 and CDR2 are SGHNT and YENEEA. Trimming cost V 5 bases and J 5 bases, with 9 bases left between them. The CDR3 DNA reads as TGTGCCAGCAGCAAGGGGATGACTGAAGCTTTCTTT. Protein product: CASSKGMTEAFF.

V is TRBV18 and J is TRBJ1-1; no definite D call. This CDR3 region has 15 residues. The V and J ends lost 1 base and 1 base respectively, with 10 bases between them. Germline CDR1 and CDR2: KGHSH and LQKENI. The CDR3 sequence is CASSPLRETNTEAFF. DNA of the CDR3: TGTGCCAGCTCACCACTCCGGGAAACGAACACTGAAGCTTTCTTT.

The chain employs TRBV15 and TRBJ2-5; 8 bases match TRBD2. V was pared by 0 bases and J by 2 bases, with 8 bases of the junction left unmatched. Germline assignment: CDR1 LNHNV and CDR2 YYDKDF (reference sequence). The CDR3 has 17 residues. The chain's CDR3 is CATSRDLAGTSQETQYF. The CDR3 DNA reads TGTGCCACCAGCAGAGATCTGGCCGGGACTAGTCAAGAGACCCAGTACTTC.

The genes are TRBV5-4 and TRBJ2-5, with 7 bases lining up with TRBD1. From germline, CDR1 is SGHNT and CDR2 YYREEE (reference sequence). V shed 4 bases and J 3 bases; nucleotides not matched to a gene: 6. The CDR3 contains 14 residues. The CDR3 DNA reads as TGTGCCAGCAGCAACCGGGACAGAGAAGAGACCCAGTACTTC. Its protein is CASSNRDREETQYF. Drawing the rest from reference TRBV5-4 and TRBJ2-5, the complete variable domain is ETGVTQSPTHLIKTRGQQVTLRCSSQSGHNTVSWYQQALGQGPQFIFQYYREEENGRGNFPPRFSGLQFPNYSSELNVNALELDDSALYLCASSNRDREETQYFGPGTRLLVL.

This rearrangement joins TRBV11-2 to TRBJ1-2; 7 bases match TRBD1. The germline V gene encodes CDR1 SGHAT and CDR2 FQNNGV. This CDR3 spans 16 amino acids. J gave up 4 bases and V 6 bases, and 14 bases lay outside the gene matches. CDR3: CASSLTDRRGFYGYTF. In DNA form, the CDR3 reads TGTGCCAGCAGTTTGACGGACAGGCGCGGGTTCTATGGCTACACCTTC.

The V and J genes are TRBV7-9 and TRBJ2-5; TRBD1 is a possible D gene (7 bases). Germline loops: CDR1 SEHNR, CDR2 FQNEAQ (reference sequence). The CDR3 is made up of 14 amino acids. V gave up 5 bases and J gave up 5 bases, with 15 bases separating them. The CDR3 sequence is CASSPGGGWETQYF. The CDR3, as DNA: TGTGCCAGCAGCCCAGGAGGGGGCTGGGAGACCCAGTACTTC.

V is TRBV5-8 and J is TRBJ1-2, with TRBD1 matching 11 bases. V dropped 4 bases and J dropped 0; count of bases not matched to a gene: 5. The CDR3 length is 16 residues. Germline V gene lookup returns CDR1 SGHTS and CDR2 YDEGEE. CDR3 loop: CASSPGQGAANYGYTF. In DNA form, the CDR3 reads TGTGCCAGCAGCCCAGGACAGGGGGCTGCTAACTATGGCTACACCTTC.

The rearrangement links TRBV27 to TRBJ1-3, with D possibly matching TRBD1 (6 bases). V lost 5 bases to trimming and J lost 5 bases, with 22 bases between them. Germline values: CDR1 MNHEY, CDR2 SMNVEV (reference sequence). CDR3 length equals 17 residues. DNA for the CDR3: TGTGCCAGCAGTCCAAGGGGATCCGGGACAACAAGAAACACCATATATTTT. Translating gives CASSPRGSGTTRNTIYF.

The rearrangement joins TRBV19 to TRBJ1-5, with TRBD1 matching over 9 bases. This CDR3 is 16 amino acids long. Per the germline V gene, CDR1 is LNHDA and CDR2 is SQIVND (reference sequence). V lost 1 base to trimming and J lost 6 bases; unmatched junction nucleotides: 7. The CDR3 sequence: CASSIGNRGHVQPQHF. CDR3 bases: TGTGCCAGTAGTATAGGGAACAGGGGGCACGTTCAGCCCCAGCATTTT.

CDR3 sequence: CASSQGDDQVPVYGYTF. The DNA of the CDR3 is TGTGCCAGCAGCCAAGGTGATGACCAGGTCCCCGTCTATGGCTACACCTTC. This chain uses TRBV4-2 with TRBJ1-2; no clear D gene. In germline, CDR1 is LGHNA, CDR2 YNFKEQ. The CDR3 sequence is 17 residues long. The V end lost 1 base, the J end lost 4 bases, and 19 bases lay between the germline ends.

The rearrangement joins TRBV5-8 to TRBJ1-1, with D perhaps matching TRBD1 (6 bases). Germline values: CDR1 SGHTS, CDR2 YDEGEE. This CDR3 is 16 amino acids long. V dropped 0 bases and J dropped 0 bases, with 12 bases sitting between them. The CDR3 spells CASSLVGGGLNTEAFF. The DNA of the CDR3 is TGTGCCAGCAGCTTGGTAGGCGGGGGCCTGAACACTGAAGCTTTCTTT. Full variable domain (outside the CDR3, taken from reference TRBV5-8 and TRBJ1-1): EAGVTQSPTHLIKTRGQQATLRCSPISGHTSVYWYQQALGLGLQFLLWYDEGEERNRGNFPPRFSGRQFPNYSSELNVNALELEDSALYLCASSLVGGGLNTEAFFGQGTRLTVV.

The chain recombines TRBV4-1 with TRBJ2-5, with D tentatively TRBD2 (5 bases). This CDR3 has 16 amino acids. Trimming removed 8 bases at V and 5 bases at J, with 24 bases between. Germline CDR1 reads MGHRA; CDR2 reads YSYEKL. CDR3 region: CASRSVGVRDSETQYF. In DNA, the CDR3 is TGCGCCAGCCGTTCAGTCGGGGTTAGAGATTCCGAGACCCAGTACTTC.